The next 27 T cell receptor beta chains were all read from a single sample in a study of T-cell memory formation after mild COVID-19. Each CDR3 protein gets one entry after TCRdb re-called the 5' RACE reads with MiXCR. The sample yields about 350,000 distinct CDR3 sequences, around 30% seen once. The material sequenced was PBMCs or a T cell subset sorted from them (not recorded which). Every receptor here comes from an adult woman who had mild COVID-19 (a few samples of this study predate the infection). Cell type and time point are not known.

This sequence joins TRBV9 and TRBJ1-3, with 8 bases identical to TRBD1. V was clipped by 3 bases and J by 2 bases; unmatched bases: 4. This CDR3 contains 15 residues. Per the germline V gene, CDR1 is SGDLS and CDR2 is YYNGEE. CDR3 bases: TGTGCCAGCAGCGCCACAGGGGGGACTGGAAACACCATATATTTT. Translated: CASSATGGTGNTIYF.

The chain recombines TRBV29-1 with TRBJ1-1, with a possible D match to TRBD1 (5 bases). The CDR3 runs to 16 residues. CDR1 and CDR2 from the germline V gene are SQVTM and ANQGSEA. The V end lost 4 bases, the J end lost 4 bases, and 22 bases lay between the germline ends. CDR3 DNA: TGCAGCGTTGGGGGTCGCCAGGGTCGGATTTCCACTGAAGCTTTCTTT. Protein: CSVGGRQGRISTEAFF.

This clonotype has more than one count but fewer than ten. The chain joins TRBV7-9 to TRBJ2-1; 8 bases are shared with TRBD2. This CDR3 region has 15 residues. From germline, CDR1 is SEHNR and CDR2 FQNEAQ (reference sequence). Losses at the gene ends were 6 bases for V and 6 bases for J; bases not matched to a gene: 10. This chain's CDR3 is CASRSTGTRSNEQFF. CDR3 nucleotides: TGTGCCAGCAGGTCCACCGGGACTAGGAGCAATGAGCAGTTCTTC. The full variable domain, in which reference TRBV7-9 and TRBJ2-1 provide the parts outside the CDR3, is DTGVSQNPRHKITKRGQNVTFRCDPISEHNRLYWYRQTLGQGPEFLTYFQNEAQLEKSRLLSDRFSAERPKGSFSTLEIQRTEQGDSAMYLCASRSTGTRSNEQFFGPGTRLTVL.

The rearrangement links TRBV5-8 to TRBJ1-1; D ambiguous. Trimming took 0 bases from V and 3 from J, leaving 12 bases between them. Per the germline V gene, CDR1 is SGHTS and CDR2 is YDEGEE. The CDR3 is 15 residues long. The CDR3 spells CASSLEVQRDTEAFF. The CDR3 DNA sequence: TGTGCCAGCAGCTTGGAGGTCCAAAGGGACACTGAAGCTTTCTTT.

This clonotype turned up a few times. The chain carries TRBV12-3 or TRBV12-4 and TRBJ2-1; D is tentatively TRBD1 or TRBD2 (6 bases each). V was pared by 1 base and J by 7 bases, with 17 bases between. This CDR3 contains 16 residues. The CDR3 bases are TGTGCCAGCAGTTTAGGCGGAGGGGGGAAGTTGAATGAGCAGTTCTTC. Encoded protein: CASSLGGGGKLNEQFF.

The J gene is TRBJ2-5, the V gene TRBV15; 9 nucleotides align to TRBD2. Germline trimming cut 3 bases from V and 2 bases from J; bases unmatched to any gene: 4. Germline-derived CDR1 and CDR2 are LNHNV and YYDKDF (reference sequence). This CDR3 contains 15 residues. The CDR3 DNA is TGTGCCACCAGCAGTAGCGGGAGCTTTCAAGAGACCCAGTACTTC. This encodes CATSSSGSFQETQYF.

The chain couples TRBV2 to TRBJ2-3; tentatively, D is TRBD2 (7 bases). The germline V and J ends were trimmed by 6 bases and 2 bases, with 18 bases remaining between them. This CDR3 contains 16 residues. Per germline, CDR1 SNHLY and CDR2 FYNNEI. In DNA form, the CDR3 reads TGTGCCAGCAGCAAGGGGGGCGGGGGCATCACAGATACGCAGTATTTT. It translates to CASSKGGGGITDTQYF. The full variable domain, in which reference TRBV2 and TRBJ2-3 provide the parts outside the CDR3, is EPEVTQTPSHQVTQMGQEVILRCVPISNHLYFYWYRQILGQKVEFLVSFYNNEISEKSEIFDDQFSVERPDGSNFTLKIRSTKLEDSAMYFCASSKGGGGITDTQYFGPGTRLTVL.

This clonotype was counted between two and nine times. The chain uses TRBV7-3 and TRBJ2-5; TRBD1 matches at 10 bases. Germline assignment: CDR1 SGHTA and CDR2 FQGTGA. This CDR3 is 16 amino acids long. With V trimmed by 5 bases and J by 3 bases, 9 bases remained unmatched. The CDR3 region has the DNA TGTGCCAGCAGCGAGACCGGGACAGGGGTTAAAGAGACCCAGTACTTC. It translates to CASSETGTGVKETQYF.

The chain recombines TRBV7-6 with TRBJ1-3; D not resolved. Trimming cost V 4 bases and J 0 bases, with 16 bases left between them. The CDR3 has 17 residues. Germline CDR1 SGHVS, CDR2 FNYEAQ. The CDR3 protein is CASSSDLRVVSGNTIYF. CDR3 bases: TGTGCCAGCAGCTCAGACCTCCGGGTTGTCTCTGGAAACACCATATATTTT.

This clonotype was counted a few times. This sequence joins TRBV6-5 and TRBJ1-3; D gene uncertain. V dropped 7 bases and J dropped 9 bases, with 13 bases sitting between them. CDR1 is MNHEY and CDR2 is SVGAGI in the germline V gene. The CDR3 contains 12 residues. The CDR3 is CASTGEPGTIYF. The CDR3 DNA follows: TGTGCCAGCACCGGGGAACCGGGCACCATATATTTT.

The V gene is TRBV7-2, the J gene TRBJ2-1; 7 bases agree with TRBD2. Trimming removed 6 bases from V and 10 bases from J; junction bases left unmatched: 12. In germline, CDR1 is SGHTA, CDR2 FQGNSA. The CDR3 extends over 14 amino acids. CDR3 region: CASRTSLVLEEQFF. DNA of the CDR3: TGTGCCAGCAGGACTAGCCTGGTCTTGGAGGAGCAGTTCTTC. The whole variable domain, filled in from reference TRBV7-2 and TRBJ2-1, reads GAGVSQSPSNKVTEKGKDVELRCDPISGHTALYWYRQSLGQGLEFLIYFQGNSAPDKSGLPSDRFSAERTGGSVSTLTIQRTQQEDSAVYLCASRTSLVLEEQFFGPGTRLTVL.

This clonotype was recorded a few times. The rearrangement uses TRBV29-1 and TRBJ2-7, with 11 bases matching TRBD1. The germline CDR1 and CDR2 sequences are SQVTM and ANQGSEA. The CDR3 extends over 13 amino acids. V trimming: 6 bases; J trimming: 7 bases; junction bases outside the gene matches: 8. The CDR3 DNA follows: TGCAGCGTGTCAGGACAGGGGGCTTCTGAGCAGTACTTC. Its translation is CSVSGQGASEQYF.

The V gene is TRBV29-1, the J gene TRBJ2-1, with D tentatively TRBD1 or TRBD2 (5 bases each). The CDR3 runs to 14 residues. V was pared by 6 bases and J by 0 bases, with 12 bases between. Germline CDR1 reads SQVTM; CDR2 reads ANQGSEA. The chain's CDR3 is CSVGDDSSYNEQFF. CDR3 nucleotide sequence: TGCAGCGTAGGGGACGATAGCTCCTACAATGAGCAGTTCTTC.

This clonotype has just a few counts. V gene TRBV5-4 combines with J gene TRBJ1-4; 7 bases agree with TRBD1. CDR1 SGHNT and CDR2 YYREEE come from the germline V gene (reference sequence). CDR3 size: 12 residues. Trimming at V came to 2 bases and at J to 8 bases, leaving 0 bases not matched to a gene. CDR3 residues: CASSLQGEKLFF. For the CDR3, the DNA is TGTGCCAGCAGCTTACAGGGGGAAAAACTGTTTTTT.

The chain uses TRBV19 and TRBJ1-5; D is ambiguous. Germline V CDR1 and CDR2: LNHDA, SQIVND (reference sequence). The CDR3 runs to 15 residues. V lost 9 bases and J lost 4, with 19 bases in between. CDR3 sequence (DNA): TGTGCCAGCGGGGTATCTAGGGTGACAAATCAGCCCCAGCATTTT. Amino acids: CASGVSRVTNQPQHF.

This clonotype showed up just a few times. The V and J genes are TRBV3-1 and TRBJ1-2; TRBD1 matches at 12 bases. There are 14 residues in the CDR3. V lost 4 bases, J lost 6 bases, and 3 bases stayed unmatched. CDR1 and CDR2 from the germline V gene are LGHDT and YNNKEL (reference sequence). CDR3: CASSPGTGGNGYTF. In DNA form, the CDR3 reads TGTGCCAGCAGCCCCGGGACAGGGGGCAATGGCTACACCTTC.

This clonotype was detected a few times. The chain employs TRBV14 and TRBJ2-7; 9 bases match TRBD1. Germline V gene lookup returns CDR1 SGHDN and CDR2 FVKESK. The V segment lost 4 bases and the J segment 3 bases; nucleotides outside the gene matches: 4. This CDR3 is built from 14 residues. This CDR3 reads CASSRQTGGYEQYF. The CDR3 coding sequence is TGTGCCAGCAGCCGACAGACAGGGGGCTACGAGCAGTACTTC.

The V gene is TRBV6-6, the J gene TRBJ2-7, with a possible D match to TRBD1 (7 bases). The CDR3 spans 16 residues. Trimming cost V 0 bases and J 6 bases, with 18 bases left between them. Germline-derived CDR1 and CDR2 are MNHNY and SVGAGI (reference sequence). The CDR3 region has the DNA TGTGCCAGCAGTTACTCGCAGGGGGGACCCTGGACCGAGCAGTACTTC. This encodes CASSYSQGGPWTEQYF.

The rearrangement uses TRBV5-5 and TRBJ1-3, with D possibly being TRBD1 (6 bases). The CDR3 sequence is 14 residues long. CDR1 SGHKS and CDR2 YYEKEE come from the germline V gene (reference sequence). Trimming removed 3 bases at V and 1 base at J, with 8 bases between. CDR3 DNA sequence: TGTGCCAGCAGCTACCAGGGGTCTGGAAACACCATATATTTT. Translated, it gives CASSYQGSGNTIYF.

The chain recombines TRBV20-1 with TRBJ1-1; D remains ambiguous. Germline values: CDR1 DFQATT, CDR2 SNEGSKA (reference sequence). V was shortened by 3 bases and J by 6 bases, with 14 bases between the two germline ends. The CDR3 has 13 residues. This CDR3 is CSASHGGYPEAFF. CDR3 DNA: TGCAGTGCTAGTCACGGCGGGTATCCTGAAGCTTTCTTT.

This clonotype was found a few times. The chain combines TRBV27 with TRBJ2-1; TRBD2 might be the D (5 bases). Trimming cost V 5 bases and J 7 bases, with 9 bases left between them. CDR3 size: 12 residues. The germline gives CDR1 MNHEY, CDR2 SMNVEV (reference sequence). CDR3 region: CASSRPGNEQFF. The CDR3 DNA follows: TGTGCCAGCAGTCGCCCGGGAAATGAGCAGTTCTTC.

Only a few counts were recorded for this clonotype. The chain recombines TRBV6-5 with TRBJ2-2; 8 bases are shared with TRBD1. CDR3 length: 16 residues. Germline loops: CDR1 MNHEY, CDR2 SVGAGI. The ends lost 8 bases at V and 0 bases at J; junction bases unmatched: 8. The DNA for the CDR3 is TGTGCCAGCCGAGACAGGGGCCCAACGAACACCGGGGAGCTGTTTTTT. It specifies CASRDRGPTNTGELFF.

This rearrangement joins TRBV12-3 or TRBV12-4 to TRBJ1-1; D gene uncertain. Deletions cut 6 bases from V and 1 base from J, with 9 bases between. This CDR3 comprises 13 residues. CDR3 in amino acids: CASRRPRNTEAFF. CDR3 sequence (DNA): TGTGCCAGCAGGCGCCCAAGGAACACTGAAGCTTTCTTT.

V usage is TRBV7-6 and J usage is TRBJ1-2; maybe TRBD1 (6 bases). Germline V gives CDR1 SGHVS, CDR2 FNYEAQ. V was pared by 6 bases and J by 7 bases, with 12 bases between. The CDR3 sequence is 12 residues long. This chain's CDR3 is CASRRGAVGYTF. DNA of the CDR3: TGTGCCAGCAGGAGGGGGGCGGTTGGCTACACCTTC.

This clonotype appeared a few times. This chain joins TRBV4-3 and TRBJ2-1; D remains ambiguous. The CDR3 sequence is 16 residues long. V shed 4 bases and J shed 2 bases, with 15 bases lying between them. From germline, CDR1 is LGHNA and CDR2 YSLEER. CDR3 bases: TGCGCCAGCAGCCTCGGTTTAGGCGGTGCCTACAATGAGCAGTTCTTC. Encoded protein: CASSLGLGGAYNEQFF.

The chain employs TRBV4-1 and TRBJ1-1; D is uncertain. CDR3 length equals 17 residues. Trimming took off 0 bases at V and 0 bases at J, with 14 bases between the two ends. Germline CDR1 MGHRA, CDR2 YSYEKL. The DNA of the CDR3 is TGCGCCAGCAGCCAAGATCATGGCAGGCGCATGAACACTGAAGCTTTCTTT. Its protein is CASSQDHGRRMNTEAFF.

This clonotype was seen a handful of times. This chain uses TRBV2 with TRBJ2-7, with D perhaps TRBD2 (5 bases). V was trimmed by 7 bases and J by 5 bases, leaving 6 bases between them. CDR1 SNHLY and CDR2 FYNNEI come from the germline V gene. CDR3 length: 10 residues. This CDR3 reads CASKRDEQYF. The CDR3 region has the DNA TGTGCCAGCAAGAGGGACGAGCAGTACTTC.